The rows below give T cell receptor beta chains drawn from one sample of a study of cytomegalovirus exposure and HLA in healthy donors. TCRdb keeps only in-frame clones here, not all; method: immunoSEQ multiplex PCR. The sample includes around 94,000 clones, approximately 76% of them seen just once. The specimen sequenced was PBMCs. These receptor sequences come from a woman aged 55-75 years in good health and CMV-seropositive. Both conserved end residues are part of each CDR3. Each record gives: J gene, V gene, clone size, D gene, CDR3 DNA, CDR3 protein. A D gene is named only where the DNA matches it firmly. Where a row states a size, it is once, few, many or the class of an expanded clone; other rows omit it.

J gene: TRBJ2-2; V gene: TRBV19; clone size: NA; D gene: TRBD1; CDR3 DNA: TGTGCCAGTTACGGGGACAGCGGGGAGCTGTTTTTT; CDR3 protein: CASYGDSGELFF
J gene: TRBJ2-6; V gene: TRBV18; clone size: once; D gene: TRBD1; CDR3 DNA: TGTGCCAGCTCACTTCGGGACAGTTCCCTTTTCGCCAACGTCCTGACTTTC; CDR3 protein: CASSLRDSSLFANVLTF
J gene: TRBJ1-2; V gene: TRBV7-9; clone size: NA; D gene: NA; CDR3 DNA: TGTGCCAGCAGCACCCCCGAGCAGGTGGCATACTATGGCTACACCTTC; CDR3 protein: CASSTPEQVAYYGYTF
J gene: TRBJ1-5; V gene: TRBV7-2; clone size: NA; D gene: NA; CDR3 DNA: TGTGCCAGCAGCTCGGGGGGTTGGGCTGCCCAGCATTTT; CDR3 protein: CASSSGGWAAQHF
J gene: TRBJ2-3; V gene: TRBV7-7; clone size: NA; D gene: NA; CDR3 DNA: TGTGCTAGCAGCTTAGGCCCGGGACTGACTAGCACAGATACGCAGTATTTT; CDR3 protein: CASSLGPGLTSTDTQYF
J gene: TRBJ2-7; V gene: TRBV11-2; clone size: few; D gene: TRBD2; CDR3 DNA: TGTGCCGTGCTTGGGACTAGCGGGAGCCCCCCCTCCTACGAGCAGTACTTC; CDR3 protein: CAVLGTSGSPPSYEQYF
J gene: TRBJ2-7; V gene: TRBV7-3; clone size: NA; D gene: NA; CDR3 DNA: TGTGCCAGCAGCCCGGGACTGAAGCTAACCTACGAGCAGTACTTC; CDR3 protein: CASSPGLKLTYEQYF
J gene: TRBJ2-5; V gene: TRBV2; clone size: NA; D gene: NA; CDR3 DNA: TGTGCCAGCAGTACCGGCTTCAACAGGAAGACCCAGTACTTC; CDR3 protein: CASSTGFNRKTQYF
J gene: TRBJ2-5; V gene: TRBV7-9; clone size: NA; D gene: TRBD1; CDR3 DNA: TGTGCCAGCAGCCCGATGGGACAGCCCGGAGAGACCCAGTACTTC; CDR3 protein: CASSPMGQPGETQYF
J gene: TRBJ2-2; V gene: TRBV5-1; clone size: NA; D gene: NA; CDR3 DNA: TGCGCCAGCAGCCTCCGACAGGAGAACACCGGGGAGCTGTTTTTT; CDR3 protein: CASSLRQENTGELFF
J gene: TRBJ2-7; V gene: TRBV6-1; clone size: NA; D gene: NA; CDR3 DNA: TGTGCCAGCAGTGAACTCCCTAACTCCTACGAGCAGTACTTC; CDR3 protein: CASSELPNSYEQYF
J gene: TRBJ2-7; V gene: TRBV19; clone size: NA; D gene: TRBD2; CDR3 DNA: TGTGCCAGTGGCCAGTTAAGCGGGAGGGCCACCTACGAGCAGTACTTC; CDR3 protein: CASGQLSGRATYEQYF
J gene: TRBJ2-3; V gene: TRBV7-2; clone size: NA; D gene: TRBD2; CDR3 DNA: TGTGCCAGCAGCTTATTAGGGACTAGCGGGATGGTCGATACGCAGTATTTT; CDR3 protein: CASSLLGTSGMVDTQYF
J gene: TRBJ2-1; V gene: TRBV13; clone size: NA; D gene: NA; CDR3 DNA: TGTGCCAGCAGCTCCTCCGGGACAAACAAGGATGAGCAGTTCTTC; CDR3 protein: CASSSSGTNKDEQFF
J gene: TRBJ1-5; V gene: TRBV30; clone size: NA; D gene: NA; CDR3 DNA: TGTGCCTGTCAGAGGGACAATCAGCCCCAGCATTTT; CDR3 protein: CACQRDNQPQHF
J gene: TRBJ2-7; V gene: TRBV19; clone size: NA; D gene: TRBD1; CDR3 DNA: TGTGCCAGTAGTACAAACGGACAGGGGAGGGGTGAGCAGTACTTC; CDR3 protein: CASSTNGQGRGEQYF
J gene: TRBJ1-1; V gene: TRBV7-6; clone size: NA; D gene: TRBD1; CDR3 DNA: TGTGCCAGCACCCTAACCAGCAGGGGGGACACTGAAGCTTTCTTT; CDR3 protein: CASTLTSRGDTEAFF
J gene: TRBJ2-6; V gene: TRBV2; clone size: NA; D gene: TRBD2; CDR3 DNA: TGTGCCAGCAGCGGGACTAGCGGGACTGGGGCCAACGTCCTGACTTTC; CDR3 protein: CASSGTSGTGANVLTF
J gene: TRBJ1-2; V gene: TRBV7-3; clone size: NA; D gene: TRBD1; CDR3 DNA: TGTGCCAGCAGCCCCCGGACAGGGGGGGGTGGCTACACCTTC; CDR3 protein: CASSPRTGGGGYTF
J gene: TRBJ2-2; V gene: TRBV5-4; clone size: NA; D gene: TRBD2; CDR3 DNA: TGTGCCAGCAGCCGGACTAGCGGTCTGACCGGGGAGCTGTTTTTT; CDR3 protein: CASSRTSGLTGELFF
J gene: TRBJ1-5; V gene: TRBV27; clone size: NA; D gene: NA; CDR3 DNA: TGTGCCAGCAGTTTAAGGCCAGGGTTGAGCAATCAGCCCCAGCATTTT; CDR3 protein: CASSLRPGLSNQPQHF
J gene: TRBJ2-2; V gene: TRBV5-6; clone size: NA; D gene: NA; CDR3 DNA: TGTGCCACCAAGGTGAGCGCCACGAACACCGGGGAGCTGTTTTTT; CDR3 protein: CATKVSATNTGELFF
J gene: TRBJ2-3; V gene: TRBV30; clone size: NA; D gene: TRBD2; CDR3 DNA: TGTGCCTGTAGACTAGCGGGCACAGATACGCAGTATTTT; CDR3 protein: CACRLAGTDTQYF
J gene: TRBJ1-3; V gene: TRBV5-1; clone size: few; D gene: TRBD1; CDR3 DNA: TGCGCCAGCAGCTTGGTTCGGACAGGGGGATTCGGAAACACCATATATTTT; CDR3 protein: CASSLVRTGGFGNTIYF
J gene: TRBJ2-5; V gene: TRBV21-1; clone size: NA; D gene: NA; CDR3 DNA: TGTGCCAGCAGCAATCCGACTAGGAAGACCCAGTACTTC; CDR3 protein: CASSNPTRKTQYF
J gene: TRBJ2-2; V gene: TRBV11-3; clone size: NA; D gene: NA; CDR3 DNA: TGTGCCAGCAGCTTACGTGGTAGCGGTACCCCCGGGGAGCTGTTTTTT; CDR3 protein: CASSLRGSGTPGELFF
J gene: TRBJ1-6; V gene: TRBV6-1; clone size: NA; D gene: NA; CDR3 DNA: TGTGCCAGCAGTGTCTTGGAGGATAATTCACCCCTCCACTTT; CDR3 protein: CASSVLEDNSPLHF
J gene: TRBJ2-3; V gene: TRBV16; clone size: NA; D gene: TRBD1; CDR3 DNA: TGTGCCAGCAGCCACGGACAGGGGATGTATACGCAGTATTTT; CDR3 protein: CASSHGQGMYTQYF
J gene: TRBJ2-7; V gene: TRBV27; clone size: NA; D gene: TRBD1; CDR3 DNA: TGTGCCAGCAGTTTGGGGGGACAGGGAACCTACGAGCAGTACTTC; CDR3 protein: CASSLGGQGTYEQYF
J gene: TRBJ1-2; V gene: TRBV9; clone size: once; D gene: NA; CDR3 DNA: TGTGCCAGCGGAGGCCCTACAGGGACCTATGGCTACACCTTC; CDR3 protein: CASGGPTGTYGYTF
J gene: TRBJ1-2; V gene: TRBV5-6; clone size: NA; D gene: TRBD1; CDR3 DNA: TGTGCCAGCAGGGGGACAGGGAACTATGGCTACACCTTC; CDR3 protein: CASRGTGNYGYTF
J gene: TRBJ2-5; V gene: TRBV4-1; clone size: NA; D gene: TRBD1; CDR3 DNA: TGCGCCAGCAGCCAGGGACAGAATCAAGAGACCCAGTACTTC; CDR3 protein: CASSQGQNQETQYF
J gene: TRBJ2-3; V gene: TRBV6-1; clone size: NA; D gene: NA; CDR3 DNA: TGTGCCAGCAGTGAAGGTAGTAGCAACCCCTCTTTGGATACGCAGTATTTT; CDR3 protein: CASSEGSSNPSLDTQYF
J gene: TRBJ1-5; V gene: TRBV21-1; clone size: once; D gene: NA; CDR3 DNA: TGTGCCACCCCTAAGAATCAGCCCCAGCATTTT; CDR3 protein: CATPKNQPQHF
J gene: TRBJ1-2; V gene: TRBV25-1; clone size: NA; D gene: TRBD1; CDR3 DNA: TGTGCCAGCAGTGGGACAGGGTACCAAACCTATGGCTACACCTTC; CDR3 protein: CASSGTGYQTYGYTF
J gene: TRBJ2-7; V gene: TRBV2; clone size: NA; D gene: NA; CDR3 DNA: TGTGCCAGCAGCGTGTCCTACGAGCAGTACTTC; CDR3 protein: CASSVSYEQYF
J gene: TRBJ1-5; V gene: TRBV6-6; clone size: NA; D gene: TRBD1; CDR3 DNA: TGTGCCAGCAGTTACGGTAGGGGGCCGGATCAGCCCCAGCATTTT; CDR3 protein: CASSYGRGPDQPQHF
J gene: TRBJ1-3; V gene: TRBV30; clone size: few; D gene: NA; CDR3 DNA: TGTGCCTTATACAGGGGAAACACCATATATTTT; CDR3 protein: CALYRGNTIYF
J gene: TRBJ1-4; V gene: TRBV9; clone size: NA; D gene: NA; CDR3 DNA: TGTGCCAGCAGCGCCCAGACAGCAACTAATGAAAAACTGTTTTTT; CDR3 protein: CASSAQTATNEKLFF
J gene: TRBJ2-7; V gene: TRBV10-3; clone size: NA; D gene: TRBD1; CDR3 DNA: TGTGCCATCAGTTCCGGGACAGGCTACGAGCAGTACTTC; CDR3 protein: CAISSGTGYEQYF
J gene: TRBJ2-3; V gene: TRBV6-1; clone size: NA; D gene: NA; CDR3 DNA: TGTGCCAGCACCCAGACGGGATCAGATACGCAGTATTTT; CDR3 protein: CASTQTGSDTQYF
J gene: TRBJ1-2; V gene: TRBV18; clone size: NA; D gene: NA; CDR3 DNA: TGTGCCAGCTCCCAGGGTAGTAACTATGGCTACACCTTC; CDR3 protein: CASSQGSNYGYTF
J gene: TRBJ2-7; V gene: TRBV27; clone size: NA; D gene: TRBD2; CDR3 DNA: TGTGCCAGCAGTTTAGAAGGACCCACTAGCGGGAGGTCCTACGAGCAGTACTTC; CDR3 protein: CASSLEGPTSGRSYEQYF
J gene: TRBJ2-7; V gene: TRBV2; clone size: few; D gene: NA; CDR3 DNA: TGTGCCAGCAGTTATTTTTACGAGCAGTACTTC; CDR3 protein: CASSYFYEQYF
J gene: TRBJ2-3; V gene: TRBV21-1; clone size: NA; D gene: NA; CDR3 DNA: TGTGCCAGCAGCAGGGGTGGCCGGACAGGGGCAGATACGCAGTATTTT; CDR3 protein: CASSRGGRTGADTQYF
J gene: TRBJ2-6; V gene: TRBV5-5; clone size: NA; D gene: TRBD1; CDR3 DNA: TGTGCCAGCAGCCCAACAGGGGCCACTGGGGCCAACGTCCTGACTTTC; CDR3 protein: CASSPTGATGANVLTF